Shown below are 28 T cell receptor beta chains from a single sample sequenced in a study of CD8+ T cells in alopecia areata. cDNA serving as the sequencing template came from extracted, reverse transcribed RNA. Data came from immunoSEQ multiplex PCR; TCRdb stores just in-frame clones and leaves some out. This table holds around 80,000 clones, about 51% found once. Sequenced: NKG2D-high CD8+ T cells sorted from blood. These receptors all come from a human donor with alopecia areata.

The rearrangement uses TRBV30 and TRBJ2-1; 9 bases map to TRBD2. CDR3 length equals 13 residues. J lost 6 bases, V lost 2 bases, and 2 bases had no gene match. Per germline, CDR1 GTSNPN and CDR2 SVGIG (reference sequence). The CDR3: CAWSPSGVNEQFF. The CDR3 nucleotides are TGTGCCTGGAGTCCTAGCGGGGTCAATGAGCAGTTCTTC. Drawing the rest from reference TRBV30 and TRBJ2-1, the complete variable domain is SQTIHQWPATLVQPVGSPLSLECTVEGTSNPNLYWYRQAAGRGLQLLFYSVGIGQISSEVPQNLSASRPQDRQFILSSKKLLLSDSGFYLCAWSPSGVNEQFFGPGTRLTVL.

The sample holds a few counts of this clone. The chain links TRBV14 to TRBJ1-2; 11 nucleotides line up with TRBD1. This CDR3 spans 15 amino acids. Germline CDR1 SGHDN, CDR2 FVKESK. V shed 4 bases and J 5 bases; nucleotides not matched to a gene: 6. The chain's CDR3 is CASSLTGQGAYGYTF. CDR3 nucleotide sequence: TGTGCCAGCAGCCTGACCGGACAGGGGGCGTATGGCTACACCTTC.

In its sample, this clone was seen once. The V gene is TRBV11-2, the J gene TRBJ2-3; tentative D call: TRBD2 (6 bases). Trimming cost V 5 bases and J 6 bases, with 15 bases left between them. The CDR3 totals 14 residues. The germline V gene has CDR1 SGHAT and CDR2 FQNNGV. The DNA of the CDR3 is TGTGCCAGCAGCCTGGGGGAGGATCGGGATACGCAGTATTTT. This encodes CASSLGEDRDTQYF. Full variable domain (outside the CDR3, taken from reference TRBV11-2 and TRBJ2-3): EAGVAQSPRYKIIEKRQSVAFWCNPISGHATLYWYQQILGQGPKLLIQFQNNGVVDDSQLPKDRFSAERLKGVDSTLKIQPAKLEDSAVYLCASSLGEDRDTQYFGPGTRLTVL.

Comment on this clone: Other DNA sequences in this sample translate to the same CDR3. The chain combines TRBV27 with TRBJ2-7; 9 bases map to TRBD2. Germline assignment: CDR1 MNHEY and CDR2 SMNVEV (reference sequence). V shed 5 bases and J 2 bases; nucleotides not matched to a gene: 7. CDR3 length: 15 residues. The CDR3 spells CASSLSGGLTYEQYF. The CDR3 DNA is TGTGCCAGCAGTCTCAGCGGGGGGCTGACCTACGAGCAGTACTTC.

This chain uses TRBV2 with TRBJ1-1; D not certain. Germline loops: CDR1 SNHLY, CDR2 FYNNEI. V was pared by 6 bases and J by 7 bases, with 9 bases between. This CDR3 is 11 amino acids long. The CDR3 bases are TGTGCCAGCAGCACGGGTCTTGAAGCTTTCTTT. This translates into CASSTGLEAFF.

The chain is built from TRBV7-2 and TRBJ2-1; 9 nucleotides match TRBD1. There are 16 residues in the CDR3. Per germline, CDR1 SGHTA and CDR2 FQGNSA. V dropped 1 base and J dropped 5; count of bases not matched to a gene: 6. The CDR3: CASSLGMGQGNNEQFF. Written as DNA, the CDR3 is TGTGCCAGCAGCTTAGGGATGGGACAGGGAAACAATGAGCAGTTCTTC.

This clone was found a few times. The rearrangement uses TRBV29-1 and TRBJ2-5; TRBD2 agrees at 11 bases. The trim removed 4 bases at V and 5 bases at J, leaving 9 bases unmatched. The length of the CDR3 is 15 residues. Germline assignment: CDR1 SQVTM and CDR2 ANQGSEA. The CDR3 here is CSVGTSGRIGETQYF. The CDR3 region has the DNA TGCAGCGTTGGAACTAGCGGGAGAATTGGGGAGACCCAGTACTTC.

This clone was counted only a few times. The chain links TRBV28 to TRBJ2-5; the D is unclear. V gave up 3 bases and J gave up 1 base, with 9 bases separating them. The germline gives CDR1 MDHEN, CDR2 SYDVKM. CDR3 size: 14 residues. The DNA of the CDR3 is TGTGCCAGCAGTTTGGGCAGTCTCCAAGAGACCCAGTACTTC. It codes for CASSLGSLQETQYF.

CDR3 nucleotide sequence: TGTGCCAGCAGCTTGGGCCTAGCCTCCTACGAGCAGTACTTC. This translates into CASSLGLASYEQYF. This sequence joins TRBV5-4 and TRBJ2-7; possible D gene TRBD2, 5 bases. This CDR3 is 14 amino acids long. Germline CDR1 and CDR2: SGHNT and YYREEE (reference sequence). V was pared by 0 bases and J by 0 bases, with 7 bases between.

This clone showed up just a few times. J is TRBJ2-1 and V is TRBV29-1; no definite D call. V shed 4 bases and J shed 6 bases, with 10 bases lying between them. Germline CDR1 and CDR2: SQVTM and ANQGSEA. The CDR3 covers 12 residues. The CDR3 DNA is TGCAGCGTTGGTGTCCGATTCAATGAGCAGTTCTTC. It is translated as CSVGVRFNEQFF.

This clone was observed a single time. The chain combines TRBV5-6 with TRBJ2-7, with TRBD2 matching over 14 bases. The CDR3 loop spans 15 amino acids. Germline trimming cut 4 bases from V and 3 bases from J; bases unmatched to any gene: 3. Germline lookup yields CDR1 SGHDT and CDR2 YYEEEE. The CDR3 DNA sequence: TGTGCCAGCAGCACGGGACTAGCGGGAGTCTACGAGCAGTACTTC. Translating gives CASSTGLAGVYEQYF.

This sequence joins TRBV5-6 and TRBJ2-1; 12 bases align to TRBD2. The germline V gene encodes CDR1 SGHDT and CDR2 YYEEEE. J was trimmed by 7 bases and V by 3 bases; bases with no gene match: 8. The CDR3 is made up of 16 amino acids. CDR3 sequence reads: CASSSATSGRLNEQFF. DNA of the CDR3: TGTGCCAGCAGCTCGGCCACTAGCGGGAGGCTGAATGAGCAGTTCTTC. Based on the CDR3 plus reference TRBV5-6 and TRBJ2-1, the full variable domain is DAGVTQSPTHLIKTRGQQVTLRCSPKSGHDTVSWYQQALGQGPQFIFQYYEEEERQRGNFPDRFSGHQFPNYSSELNVNALLLGDSALYLCASSSATSGRLNEQFFGPGTRLTVL.

The chain links TRBV29-1 to TRBJ2-1; TRBD2 matches 9 bases. Germline CDR1 SQVTM, CDR2 ANQGSEA. V was clipped by 5 bases and J by 6 bases; unmatched bases: 8. The CDR3 is made up of 14 amino acids. This CDR3 reads CSVYLTSGTNEQFF. The DNA of the CDR3 is TGCAGCGTTTATCTGACTAGCGGAACCAATGAGCAGTTCTTC.

V gene TRBV15 combines with J gene TRBJ2-3; D call uncertain. The V end lost 5 bases, the J end lost 0 bases, and 12 bases lay between the germline ends. Germline-derived CDR1 and CDR2 are LNHNV and YYDKDF (reference sequence). The length of the CDR3 is 15 residues. CDR3 nucleotides: TGTGCCACCAGCCTAGAGTTTCTTAGCACAGATACGCAGTATTTT. Protein sequence: CATSLEFLSTDTQYF.

The chain couples TRBV14 to TRBJ1-1; D is perhaps TRBD1 (6 bases). V was cut by 6 bases and J by 7 bases, with 12 bases left in between. CDR1 is SGHDN, CDR2 FVKESK, per germline. CDR3 length equals 12 residues. The CDR3 DNA reads as TGTGCCAGCAGAACAGGGCCCGGTGAAGCTTTCTTT. Amino acid sequence: CASRTGPGEAFF.

V gene TRBV27 combines with J gene TRBJ2-7, with 9 bases fitting TRBD1. The length of the CDR3 is 15 residues. The J segment lost 3 bases and the V segment lost 7 bases, leaving 10 bases of the junction unmatched. Germline V gene sequence: CDR1 MNHEY, CDR2 SMNVEV (reference sequence). The CDR3 coding sequence is TGTGCCAGCATCTACCGGCCGGGACAGGGCTACGAGCAGTACTTC. Residues: CASIYRPGQGYEQYF.

The table lists this clone with a few counts. V and J are TRBV28 and TRBJ2-5, with D maybe TRBD2 (6 bases). Germline CDR1 reads MDHEN; CDR2 reads SYDVKM. The CDR3 is 14 amino acids. Trimming took off 3 bases at V and 5 bases at J, with 13 bases between the two ends. The CDR3 is CASSFNGGGETQYF. CDR3 nucleotide sequence: TGTGCCAGCAGTTTTAACGGGGGTGGTGAGACCCAGTACTTC.

This clone was detected a few times. This chain joins TRBV10-3 and TRBJ2-7, with 8 bases matching TRBD1. CDR3 length: 13 amino acids. Germline lookup yields CDR1 ENHRY and CDR2 SYGVKD. V lost 9 bases, J lost 5 bases, and 9 bases stayed unmatched. CDR3 bases: TGTGCCATTAGGGACAGGTCGGTCGACGAGCAGTACTTC. Translation gives CAIRDRSVDEQYF.

The CDR3 DNA follows: TGTGCCAGCAGTTACTCGTCTCGGGTAGCAGACGAGCAGTACTTC. Amino acids: CASSYSSRVADEQYF. This chain connects TRBV6-5 to TRBJ2-7, with no clear D. The CDR3 is 15 residues long. Germline V gene sequence: CDR1 MNHEY, CDR2 SVGAGI. V was clipped by 0 bases and J by 5 bases, with 14 bases between them.

This clone has only a few counts. The chain uses TRBV19 and TRBJ1-2; D gene uncertain. The CDR3 is made up of 15 amino acids. CDR1 and CDR2 from the germline V gene are LNHDA and SQIVND (reference sequence). Trimming shortened V by 1 base and J by 8 bases, and 17 bases separated the two germline ends. The CDR3 spells CASSIGQSPVGGYTF. CDR3 in DNA: TGTGCCAGTAGTATAGGCCAGTCCCCGGTTGGGGGCTACACCTTC.

The chain couples TRBV14 to TRBJ2-7; D is perhaps TRBD2 (5 bases). The CDR3 spans 14 residues. Germline CDR1 SGHDN, CDR2 FVKESK. Trimming removed 8 bases at V and 7 bases at J, with 21 bases between. The CDR3 sequence is CASSLGGPLAEQYF. For the CDR3, the DNA is TGTGCCAGCTCCCTAGGCGGGCCCCTTGCGGAGCAGTACTTC. Full variable domain (rest looked up from reference TRBV14 and TRBJ2-7): EAGVTQFPSHSVIEKGQTVTLRCDPISGHDNLYWYRRVMGKEIKFLLHFVKESKQDESGMPNNRFLAERTGGTYSTLKVQPAELEDSGVYFCASSLGGPLAEQYFGPGTRLTVT.

The chain is built from TRBV5-4 and TRBJ2-6, with D hard to call. V shed 2 bases and J shed 0 bases, with 3 bases lying between them. This CDR3 has 14 residues. Germline loops: CDR1 SGHNT, CDR2 YYREEE (reference sequence). The CDR3 DNA is TGTGCCAGCAGCTTCCGCTCTGGGGCCAACGTCCTGACTTTC. The encoded protein is CASSFRSGANVLTF.

The genes are TRBV27 and TRBJ2-7; no clear D. Trimming removed 6 bases at V and 0 bases at J, with 9 bases between. Germline V CDR1 and CDR2: MNHEY, SMNVEV (reference sequence). The CDR3 has 13 residues. The CDR3 nucleotides are TGTGCCAGCAGGAACCCCGGCTCCTACGAGCAGTACTTC. This gives the protein CASRNPGSYEQYF.

A remark on this clone: This sample also contains other DNA sequences that code for the same CDR3. The rearrangement links TRBV28 to TRBJ2-7, with D possibly matching TRBD1 (5 bases). Looked up from germline, CDR1 is MDHEN and CDR2 is SYDVKM. Trimming shortened V by 1 base and J by 3 bases, and 10 bases separated the two germline ends. There are 14 residues in the CDR3. The DNA for the CDR3 is TGTGCCAGCAGTTTATTCACAGGCGACTACGAGCAGTACTTC. Protein sequence: CASSLFTGDYEQYF.

In this sample, this clone turned up once. The DNA of the CDR3 is TGTGCCAGCAGCTCGACTCCGAGCTCCTACAATGAGCAGTTCTTC. The encoded protein is CASSSTPSSYNEQFF. The gene calls are TRBV5-4 and TRBJ2-1, with D hard to call. V gave up 3 bases and J gave up 0 bases, with 10 bases separating them. This CDR3 is built from 15 residues. Germline V gene data show CDR1 as SGHNT and CDR2 as YYREEE (reference sequence).

V and J are TRBV28 and TRBJ1-2; 7 bases fit TRBD1. Germline CDR1 MDHEN, CDR2 SYDVKM. J lost 3 bases, V lost 2 bases, and 9 bases had no gene match. CDR3 length equals 16 residues. The CDR3 coding sequence is TGTGCCAGCAGTTTACCCACACAGGGGACCTACTATGGCTACACCTTC. Translated, it gives CASSLPTQGTYYGYTF.

The chain combines TRBV30 with TRBJ2-5; possible D gene TRBD2, 5 bases. The DNA end favors TRBJ2-7, so the J call may be wrong. CDR3 length: 13 amino acids. The germline CDR1 and CDR2 sequences are GTSNPN and SVGIG (reference sequence). CDR3 amino acids: CAVEGRSSYEQYF. CDR3 in DNA: TGTGCCGTCGAGGGCCGGAGCTCCTACGAGCAGTACTTC.

The V call is TRBV4-1, the J call TRBJ2-5; no firm D call. The V end lost 1 base, the J end lost 4 bases, and 7 bases lay between the germline ends. The CDR3 has 13 residues. In germline, CDR1 is MGHRA, CDR2 YSYEKL. The CDR3 here is CASSQVVPETQYF. As DNA, the CDR3 is TGCGCCAGCAGCCAAGTGGTTCCAGAGACCCAGTACTTC.